A selection of T cell receptor beta chains follows, all from one sample in a study of cytomegalovirus exposure and HLA in healthy donors. Profiling relied on immunoSEQ multiplex PCR, and the TCRdb table lists in-frame clones only, not all of them. The table lists approximately 160,000 clones, approximately 70% of them singletons. Source material: PBMCs. The receptors here all came from a man between 18 and 35 years old in good health and CMV-seropositive. The CDR3 runs from the conserved cysteine through the conserved F or W. The size field is filled for only some rows; it gives once, few, many or a size class.

.,TRBJ1-1,TRBV9,CASSVGAPDTEAFF
.,TRBJ1-3,TRBV5-1,CASSLQPGVTGNTIYF
.,TRBJ1-5,TRBV19,CASKMSGSNQPQHF
.,TRBJ2-3,TRBV12-5,CASGVADTQYF
.,TRBJ1-1,TRBV11-3,CASRWDSGTEAFF
.,TRBJ2-1,TRBV28,CATLRGGAQAEQFF
.,TRBJ2-2,TRBV25-1,CASSRDRGVTGGELFF
once,TRBJ1-1,TRBV2,CASSYVENTEAFF
few,TRBJ1-4,TRBV11-2,CASSLTATVYNEKLFF
.,TRBJ1-1,TRBV30,CAWSYLQANTEAFF
few,TRBJ1-5,TRBV5-5,CASSPTPLRQDNSNQPQHF
.,TRBJ2-5,TRBV10-2,CASSRLNQETQYF
.,TRBJ1-6,TRBV28,CASSAQGLRSPLHF
.,TRBJ1-1,TRBV6-5,CASKQGAPTEAFF
few,TRBJ2-3,TRBV5-1,CASSLVAGGSGTQYF
.,TRBJ1-4,TRBV7-9,CASGIRDSGEKLFF
few,TRBJ1-4,TRBV10-2,CASSPRGEKLFF
.,TRBJ2-2,TRBV5-1,CASSLRDRVANTGELFF
.,TRBJ1-4,TRBV19,CASSTTGTRSEKLFF
few,TRBJ2-3,TRBV28,CASSTGFATDTQYF
once,TRBJ2-1,TRBV4-2,CASSRLAGVENEQFF
.,TRBJ1-2,TRBV27,CATSFGGDYGYTF
.,TRBJ1-1,TRBV5-1,CASSLGGQVTEAFF
few,TRBJ2-3,TRBV27,CASSLSSLAGGLQYF
.,TRBJ1-1,TRBV19,CASSIGVNTEAFF
.,TRBJ2-3,TRBV10-3,CAISEDFTDTQYF
.,TRBJ2-1,TRBV5-6,CASSVRTSGRRSEQFF
.,TRBJ2-3,TRBV4-1,CASSQRQGEDTQYF
.,TRBJ1-2,TRBV6-5,CASSGGTAQYGYTF
.,TRBJ2-3,TRBV2,CASSTLRRALDTQYF
few,TRBJ1-6,TRBV5-6,CASSLKGQGRLSPLHF
.,TRBJ2-1,TRBV30,CAWGTSVPYNEQFF
.,TRBJ2-2,TRBV25-1,CASSDQGAVVTGELFF
.,TRBJ2-3,TRBV30,CAWRSAGGTDTQYF
once,TRBJ1-1,TRBV28,CASRPELGARTEAFF
few,TRBJ1-1,TRBV6-1,CASSELRGWNTEAFF
.,TRBJ1-2,TRBV19,CASSVGWNYGYTF
once,TRBJ2-2,TRBV5-1,CASSFAPQGNTGELFF
once,TRBJ2-3,TRBV2,CASSEWGAGALTDTQYF
.,TRBJ2-6,TRBV7-9,CASSPHTGPRSSGANVLTF
.,TRBJ2-3,TRBV7-8,CASSLVAGGLGTDTQYF
.,TRBJ1-1,TRBV6-1,CASSDPGTGARNTEAFF
few,TRBJ1-2,TRBV5-4,CASSPYVGEGYGYTF
once,TRBJ1-1,TRBV6-6,CASSRSGQLNTEAFF
few,TRBJ2-1,TRBV4-2,CASSGRGYNEQFF
.,TRBJ1-4,TRBV7-8,CASSSRDSHEKLFF
once,TRBJ1-1,TRBV11-3,CASSFPGVTEAFF
.,TRBJ2-6,TRBV28,CASSAAGFGANVLTF
.,TRBJ1-1,TRBV11-3,CAVRGLLNTEAFF
.,TRBJ1-2,TRBV5-1,CASSAGTSTDGYTF
.,TRBJ1-2,TRBV18,CASSQGQGNGYTF
.,TRBJ1-2,TRBV5-4,CASSLDRQGSANYGYTF
once,TRBJ1-2,TRBV18,CASSPTYIHDYTF
.,TRBJ2-1,TRBV29-1,CSVTSGRQYNEQFF
.,TRBJ2-2,TRBV7-6,CASSWTSGNTGELFF